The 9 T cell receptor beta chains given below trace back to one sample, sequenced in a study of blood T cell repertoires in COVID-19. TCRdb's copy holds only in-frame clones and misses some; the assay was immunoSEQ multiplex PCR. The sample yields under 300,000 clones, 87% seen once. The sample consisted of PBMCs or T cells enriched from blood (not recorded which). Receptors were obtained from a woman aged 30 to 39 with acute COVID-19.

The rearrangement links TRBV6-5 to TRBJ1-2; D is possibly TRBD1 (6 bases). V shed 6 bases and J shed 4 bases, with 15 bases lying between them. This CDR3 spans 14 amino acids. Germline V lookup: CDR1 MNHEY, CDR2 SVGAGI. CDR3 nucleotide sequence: TGTGCCAGCAGGCAACAGGGCCTACTCTATGGCTACACCTTC. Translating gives CASRQQGLLYGYTF.

As DNA, the CDR3 is TGTGCCAGCAGCCCCAGACAGGGGGCGGGTGAAGCTTTCTTT. Protein sequence: CASSPRQGAGEAFF. The chain joins TRBV14 to TRBJ1-1, with 10 nucleotides matching TRBD1. The J segment lost 7 bases and the V segment lost 4 bases, leaving 6 bases of the junction unmatched. Per germline, CDR1 SGHDN and CDR2 FVKESK. This CDR3 spans 14 amino acids.

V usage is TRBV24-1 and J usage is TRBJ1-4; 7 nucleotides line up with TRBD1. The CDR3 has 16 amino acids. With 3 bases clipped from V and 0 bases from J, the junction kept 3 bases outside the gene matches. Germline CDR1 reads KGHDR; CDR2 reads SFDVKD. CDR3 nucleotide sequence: TGTGCCACCAGTGATGGGACAGCTGCAACTAATGAAAAACTGTTTTTT. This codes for CATSDGTAATNEKLFF.

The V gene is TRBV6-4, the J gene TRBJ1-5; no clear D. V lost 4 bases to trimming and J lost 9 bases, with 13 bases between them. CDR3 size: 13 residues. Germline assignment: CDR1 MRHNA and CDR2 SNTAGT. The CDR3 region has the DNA TGTGCCAGCAGTGCGGACGGTGCGGGGCCCCAGCATTTT. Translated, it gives CASSADGAGPQHF.

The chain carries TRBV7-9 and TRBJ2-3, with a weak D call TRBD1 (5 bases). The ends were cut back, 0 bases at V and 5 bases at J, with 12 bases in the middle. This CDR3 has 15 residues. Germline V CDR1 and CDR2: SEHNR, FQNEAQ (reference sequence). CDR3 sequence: CASSLALGLGDTQYF. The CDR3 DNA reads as TGTGCCAGCAGCTTAGCGCTGGGGCTCGGAGATACGCAGTATTTT.

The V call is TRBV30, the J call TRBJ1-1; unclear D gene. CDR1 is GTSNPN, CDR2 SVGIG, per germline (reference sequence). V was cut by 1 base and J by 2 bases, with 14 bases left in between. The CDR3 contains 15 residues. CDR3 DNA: TGTGCCTGGAGTGCCCTCCGGGTCGGTAACACTGAAGCTTTCTTT. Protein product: CAWSALRVGNTEAFF.

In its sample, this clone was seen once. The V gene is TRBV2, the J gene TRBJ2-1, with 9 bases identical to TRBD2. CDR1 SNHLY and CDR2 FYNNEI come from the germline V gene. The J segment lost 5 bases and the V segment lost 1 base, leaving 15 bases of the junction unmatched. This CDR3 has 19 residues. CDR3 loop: CASSEGLPTSSGGNNEQFF. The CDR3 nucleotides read TGTGCCAGCAGTGAAGGACTACCTACCTCCAGCGGGGGGAACAATGAGCAGTTCTTC.

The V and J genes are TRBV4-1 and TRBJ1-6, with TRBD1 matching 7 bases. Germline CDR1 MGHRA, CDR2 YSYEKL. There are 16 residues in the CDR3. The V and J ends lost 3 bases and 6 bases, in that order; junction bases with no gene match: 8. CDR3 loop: CASSHTPGQRNSPLHF. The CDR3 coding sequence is TGCGCCAGCAGCCATACACCGGGACAGCGTAATTCACCCCTCCACTTT.

The CDR3 bases are TGTGCCAGCAGCTGGTCACAGGTTTCCACCGGGGAGCTGTTTTTT. This translates into CASSWSQVSTGELFF. The V call is TRBV7-2, the J call TRBJ2-2; tentative D call: TRBD1 (5 bases). The CDR3 is 15 amino acids. Trimming left V 4 bases short and J 4 bases short, with 13 bases between. Per germline, CDR1 SGHTA and CDR2 FQGNSA.